The rows below give T cell receptor beta chains drawn from one sample of a study of neurological immune-mediated disorders. One entry per CDR3 protein results from TCRdb running MiXCR on the 5' RACE reads. The sample has some 50,000 distinct CDR3 sequences, roughly 25% seen once. Material for sequencing was PBMCs. The receptors come from a woman aged 70-85 years in good health. Each CDR3 is given with its conserved first and last residue. D genes are given only for firm matches. The size field is filled for only some rows; it gives once, few, many or a size class.

j_call: TRBJ2-1; d_call: TRBD1; v_call: TRBV27; clone_size: many; cdr3_nt: TGTGCCAGCAGTCTTAGGACAGGGAGCTCCTACAATGAGCAGTTCTTC; cdr3_aa: CASSLRTGSSYNEQFF
j_call: TRBJ2-7; d_call: TRBD2; v_call: TRBV20-1; clone_size: many; cdr3_nt: TGCAGTGCTAGAGATCGGCTAGCGGGTACCTACGAGCAGTACTTC; cdr3_aa: CSARDRLAGTYEQYF
j_call: TRBJ1-3; d_call: NA; v_call: TRBV7-9; clone_size: NA; cdr3_nt: TGTGCCAGCAGCCATCAAATGAAAGGAAACACCATATATTTT; cdr3_aa: CASSHQMKGNTIYF
j_call: TRBJ2-1; d_call: TRBD1; v_call: TRBV6-6; clone_size: NA; cdr3_nt: TGTGCCAGCAGTTACCCGACAGGGGGAAGTGATGAGCAGTTCTTC; cdr3_aa: CASSYPTGGSDEQFF
j_call: TRBJ2-2; d_call: NA; v_call: TRBV7-9; clone_size: many; cdr3_nt: TGTGCCAGCACCGTTTTTGGGAAGGACACCGGGGAGCTGTTTTTT; cdr3_aa: CASTVFGKDTGELFF
j_call: TRBJ2-7; d_call: NA; v_call: TRBV7-2; clone_size: many; cdr3_nt: TGTGCCAGCAGCTTAGGTACTAGAATCGATACCTACGAGCAGTACTTC; cdr3_aa: CASSLGTRIDTYEQYF
j_call: TRBJ1-2; d_call: NA; v_call: TRBV5-1; clone_size: many; cdr3_nt: TGCGCCAGCAGAGGCAGGGAGAAGGATGGCTACACCTTC; cdr3_aa: CASRGREKDGYTF
j_call: TRBJ2-3; d_call: NA; v_call: TRBV20-1; clone_size: NA; cdr3_nt: TGCAGTGGCGTTACCACAGATACGCAGTATTTT; cdr3_aa: CSGVTTDTQYF
j_call: TRBJ2-6; d_call: NA; v_call: TRBV6-1; clone_size: few; cdr3_nt: TGTGCCAGCAGTGCCGGAGGAACTGGGGCCAACGTCCTGACTTTC; cdr3_aa: CASSAGGTGANVLTF
j_call: TRBJ2-3; d_call: NA; v_call: TRBV5-6; clone_size: many; cdr3_nt: TGTGCCAGCAGGCCTTTACAGGGCGGTACGCAGTATTTT; cdr3_aa: CASRPLQGGTQYF
j_call: TRBJ2-3; d_call: NA; v_call: TRBV30; clone_size: few; cdr3_nt: TGTGCCCAGAGAACAGAGGGAGTTCACACGCGAGCAGATACGCAGTATTTT; cdr3_aa: CAQRTEGVHTRADTQYF
j_call: TRBJ2-7; d_call: TRBD1; v_call: TRBV20-1; clone_size: NA; cdr3_nt: TGCAGTGCTAGAGACAGGGGGTACGAGCAGTACTTC; cdr3_aa: CSARDRGYEQYF
j_call: TRBJ1-2; d_call: TRBD1; v_call: TRBV12-3/TRBV12-4; clone_size: many; cdr3_nt: TGTGCCAGCAGTTTAAGTGGCAGGGGGGAAGGCTACACCTTC; cdr3_aa: CASSLSGRGEGYTF
j_call: TRBJ2-1; d_call: NA; v_call: TRBV10-3; clone_size: many; cdr3_nt: TGTGCCATCAGTGATATTAGCGCGTACTCCTACAATGAGCAGTTCTTC; cdr3_aa: CAISDISAYSYNEQFF
j_call: TRBJ1-5; d_call: NA; v_call: TRBV28; clone_size: many; cdr3_nt: TGTGCCAGCAGTTTATTAAGAGGACAGCAGCATTTT; cdr3_aa: CASSLLRGQQHF
j_call: TRBJ2-6; d_call: NA; v_call: TRBV5-1; clone_size: many; cdr3_nt: TGCGCCAGCAGCCTCAATCAGCCCGGGGCCAACGTCCTGACTTTC; cdr3_aa: CASSLNQPGANVLTF
j_call: TRBJ1-1; d_call: NA; v_call: TRBV7-9; clone_size: many; cdr3_nt: TGTGCCACCTACAAAGGGCCCCAGGGGGCTTTCTTT; cdr3_aa: CATYKGPQGAFF